This entry lists 14 T cell receptor beta chains sequenced from one sample in a study of radiation and T cells in renal cell carcinoma. This sample's time point: baseline pretreatment blood. Sample treatment: 15 Gy SBRT to primary tumor, nephrectomy 4 weeks later. Libraries were prepared by immunoSEQ multiplex PCR; TCRdb keeps only in-frame clonotypes and omits some of them. The table lists over 85,000 clones, over 75% of them singletons. The sample in question was blood, obtained from a patient whose treatment included radiotherapy and nephrectomy. Receptor source: a man in his 60s with renal cell carcinoma.

Only a few counts were recorded for this clone. The chain joins TRBV7-2 to TRBJ2-7; possibly TRBD1 for D (5 bases). The length of the CDR3 is 14 residues. The V gene's germline CDR1 is SGHTA and CDR2 FQGNSA. V was clipped by 1 base and J by 0 bases, with 7 bases between them. The CDR3 spells CASSLGRVSYEQYF. The CDR3 DNA sequence: TGTGCCAGCAGCTTAGGCAGGGTCTCCTACGAGCAGTACTTC.

V and J are TRBV28 and TRBJ2-5; D perhaps matches TRBD1 (6 bases). CDR1 and CDR2 from the germline V gene are MDHEN and SYDVKM. V was clipped by 5 bases and J by 5 bases, with 21 bases between them. The CDR3 runs to 16 residues. This CDR3 reads CASSAELQGFGETQYF. CDR3 coding DNA: TGTGCCAGCAGTGCCGAACTTCAGGGGTTCGGCGAGACCCAGTACTTC.

The chain has TRBV18 and TRBJ2-3; D is possibly TRBD1 (5 bases). CDR3 length: 15 amino acids. The germline V gene encodes CDR1 KGHSH and CDR2 LQKENI. V lost 2 bases and J 8 bases, leaving 17 bases between the germline ends. CDR3 nucleotide sequence: TGTGCCAGCTCACCAACGACAGCCGGCGGTGGTACGCAGTATTTT. It translates to CASSPTTAGGGTQYF.

There are a few counts of this clone. V and J are TRBV6-5 and TRBJ1-1, with D perhaps matching TRBD1 (6 bases). The CDR3 consists of 15 residues. Germline CDR1 MNHEY, CDR2 SVGAGI. The ends were cut back, 4 bases at V and 4 bases at J, with 16 bases in the middle. CDR3 amino acids: CASSSDHRGATEAFF. The CDR3 DNA reads TGTGCCAGCAGTTCGGATCATCGGGGGGCCACTGAAGCTTTCTTT.

The chain is built from TRBV9 and TRBJ2-3; 9 bases fit TRBD1. Germline V CDR1 and CDR2: SGDLS, YYNGEE. This CDR3 spans 15 amino acids. Trimming took 1 base from V and 5 from J; bases not matched to a gene: 5. This chain's CDR3 is CASSVMTGGIDTQYF. The CDR3 bases are TGTGCCAGCAGCGTAATGACAGGGGGAATAGATACGCAGTATTTT.

The V gene is TRBV28, the J gene TRBJ1-2, with D perhaps TRBD1 (5 bases). From germline, CDR1 is MDHEN and CDR2 SYDVKM. With 3 bases removed from V and 4 bases from J, the gap between germline ends came to 18 bases. The CDR3 sequence is 16 residues long. CDR3 coding DNA: TGTGCCAGCAGTTTCGGCAGGGTGGCCGAAATCTATGGCTACACCTTC. It translates to CASSFGRVAEIYGYTF.

V is TRBV19 and J is TRBJ1-3, with a weak D call TRBD1 (5 bases). Trimming removed 11 bases from V and 3 bases from J, with 14 bases in between. The V gene's germline CDR1 is LNHDA and CDR2 SQIVND (reference sequence). The CDR3 contains 13 residues. CDR3 residues: CAATGLRGNTIYF. CDR3 coding DNA: TGTGCCGCCACGGGGCTTCGTGGAAACACCATATATTTT.

This clone was detected once. V and J are TRBV2 and TRBJ2-1, with 14 positions matching TRBD2. V shed 8 bases, J shed 7 bases, and the junction held 1 base outside the gene matches. This CDR3 region has 13 residues. Germline V CDR1 and CDR2: SNHLY, FYNNEI. Here the CDR3 DNA reads TGTGCCAGCGGGACTAGCGGGAGTAATGAGCAGTTCTTC. Protein product: CASGTSGSNEQFF.

This rearrangement joins TRBV28 to TRBJ2-2; the D is unclear. The CDR3 contains 14 residues. V was shortened by 6 bases and J by 2 bases, with 10 bases between the two germline ends. CDR1 and CDR2 (germline): MDHEN, SYDVKM. CDR3 protein: CASRREVNTGELFF. CDR3 bases: TGTGCCAGCAGGAGAGAAGTTAACACCGGGGAGCTGTTTTTT.

This sequence joins TRBV2 and TRBJ1-5; TRBD1 might be the D (5 bases). V was clipped by 4 bases and J by 12 bases, with 22 bases between them. The germline V gene has CDR1 SNHLY and CDR2 FYNNEI. The CDR3 has 15 amino acids. As DNA, the CDR3 is TGTGCCAGCAGTGGGGTGGGGCTGGGAAAGGATCTCCAGCATTTT. Amino acids: CASSGVGLGKDLQHF.

The chain employs TRBV6-5 and TRBJ1-1; D perhaps matches TRBD1 (6 bases). This CDR3 region has 13 residues. Trimming stripped 10 bases from V and 4 bases from J, with 16 bases between. CDR1 is MNHEY and CDR2 is SVGAGI in the germline V gene. The CDR3 region is CAIGQGLGTEAFF. The CDR3 nucleotides read TGTGCCATCGGGCAGGGGTTGGGCACTGAAGCTTTCTTT.

This clone appeared once. The V call is TRBV7-2, the J call TRBJ1-1; unclear D gene. The V end was cut by 5 bases, the J end by 6 bases, with 10 bases between. The CDR3 covers 12 residues. CDR1 SGHTA and CDR2 FQGNSA come from the germline V gene. The DNA of the CDR3 is TGTGCCAGCAGCCTAAGGTGGGCTGAAGCTTTCTTT. This gives the protein CASSLRWAEAFF.

The chain employs TRBV4-1 and TRBJ2-1; D perhaps matches TRBD1 (5 bases). V dropped 0 bases and J dropped 6 bases, with 21 bases sitting between them. From germline, CDR1 is MGHRA and CDR2 YSYEKL. This CDR3 contains 18 residues. CDR3 DNA sequence: TGCGCCAGCAGCCAAGAACTCAGGGTTCGGGTCAGGGCCAATGAGCAGTTCTTC. It yields the protein CASSQELRVRVRANEQFF.

The chain links TRBV19 to TRBJ2-2; no definite D call. CDR3 length equals 12 residues. Trimming stripped 1 base from V and 6 bases from J, with 3 bases between. CDR1 is LNHDA and CDR2 is SQIVND in the germline V gene (reference sequence). The CDR3 DNA reads as TGTGCCAGTAGTATAGGGCCCGGGGAGCTGTTTTTT. Protein product: CASSIGPGELFF.